This entry concerns a single T cell receptor (beta chain). These data belong to a study of control samples from healthy donors and cancer patients. The table came from immunoSEQ multiplex PCR; TCRdb's copy has only in-frame clones and leaves some out. The sample lists fewer than 95,000 clones; roughly nine tenths were seen once. V gave up 4 bases and J gave up 4 bases, with 7 bases separating them. Germline CDR1 is SGHTA and CDR2 is FQGTGA. CDR3 length equals 13 residues. The rearrangement links TRBV7-3 to TRBJ2-2; D not certain. The material sequenced was blood. This receptor was taken from a woman aged 50 to 60 in good health. The CDR3, as DNA: TGTGCCAGCAGCTACCACACCACCGGGGAGCTGTTTTTT. This encodes CASSYHTTGELFF.